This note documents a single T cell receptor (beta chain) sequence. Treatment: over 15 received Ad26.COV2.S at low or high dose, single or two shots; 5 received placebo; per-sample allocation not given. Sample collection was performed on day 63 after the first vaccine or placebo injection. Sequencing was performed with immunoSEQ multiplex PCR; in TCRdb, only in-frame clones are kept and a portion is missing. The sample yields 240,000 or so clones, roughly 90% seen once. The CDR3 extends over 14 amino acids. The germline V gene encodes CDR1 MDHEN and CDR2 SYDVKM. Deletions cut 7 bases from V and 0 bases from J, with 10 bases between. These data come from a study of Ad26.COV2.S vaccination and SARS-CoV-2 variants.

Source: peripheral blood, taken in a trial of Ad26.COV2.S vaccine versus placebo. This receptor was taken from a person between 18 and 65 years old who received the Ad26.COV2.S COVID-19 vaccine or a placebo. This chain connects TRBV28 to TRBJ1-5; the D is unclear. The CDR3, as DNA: TGTGCCAGCAAGGGAGGAATTAGCAATCAGCCCCAGCATTTT. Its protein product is CASKGGISNQPQHF.